These 25 T cell receptor beta chains originate from one sample sequenced in a study of blood T cell repertoires in COVID-19 (dated by TCRdb to between 2020 and 2021). The library was built by means of the immunoSEQ multiplex PCR assay. Drawn from immuneACCESS, this table holds only the in-frame rearrangements with V and J called that TCRdb kept. Clones are partly lost; checked studies trace under half to an unresolved V gene and leave the rest unexplained. This sample comprises around 300,000 clones, roughly 86% of them detected only once. The ten largest clones represent under 2.5% of the sample. What was sequenced was PBMCs or T cells enriched from blood (not recorded which). The source of these receptors is a woman in her fifties or sixties who had recovered from COVID-19.

CDR3 nucleotides: TGTGCCAGCACGTTCAAGGGGTGGCGTGGGACTGAAGCTTTCTTT. Translating gives CASTFKGWRGTEAFF. The chain recombines TRBV11-2 with TRBJ1-1, with TRBD1 as a possible D gene (5 bases). The ends were cut back, 7 bases at V and 5 bases at J, with 20 bases in the middle. The CDR3 has 15 residues. Per germline, CDR1 SGHAT and CDR2 FQNNGV.

The chain has TRBV5-1 and TRBJ2-5, with TRBD2 matching over 12 bases. The germline V gene has CDR1 SGHRS and CDR2 YFSETQ. V shed 0 bases and J 2 bases; nucleotides not matched to a gene: 8. This CDR3 is built from 18 residues. The CDR3 nucleotides are TGCGCCAGCAGCTTGGACCCCTCTAGCGGGAGGGTGCAAGAGACCCAGTACTTC. Translating it yields CASSLDPSSGRVQETQYF.

CDR3 in DNA: TGCGCCAGCAGCTTCACCAGGGAAACTGAAGCTTTCTTT. Its protein product is CASSFTRETEAFF. V is TRBV5-1 and J is TRBJ1-1; the D gene is possibly TRBD1 (5 bases). The CDR3 has 13 amino acids. The ends were cut back, 2 bases at V and 5 bases at J, with 10 bases in the middle. The V gene's germline CDR1 is SGHRS and CDR2 YFSETQ.

The J gene is TRBJ2-7, the V gene TRBV2; no clear D. CDR1 is SNHLY and CDR2 is FYNNEI in the germline V gene. The CDR3 runs 11 residues. V lost 6 bases and J lost 1, with 4 bases in between. CDR3 coding DNA: TGTGCCAGCAGGCAGTCCTACGAGCAGTACTTC. The encoded protein is CASRQSYEQYF.

This chain uses TRBV6-5 with TRBJ2-5, with D possibly being TRBD1 (5 bases). Germline V gives CDR1 MNHEY, CDR2 SVGAGI. This CDR3 region has 14 residues. The V gene lost 4 bases and the J gene lost 3 bases, with 12 bases spanning the gap. CDR3 coding DNA: TGTGCCAGCAGTTGGGGCGGTGACGAAGAGACCCAGTACTTC. Translation: CASSWGGDEETQYF.

The chain joins TRBV19 to TRBJ2-1; 11 bases line up with TRBD2. Germline trimming cut 6 bases from V and 6 bases from J; bases unmatched to any gene: 4. CDR1 is LNHDA, CDR2 SQIVND, per germline (reference sequence). This CDR3 spans 14 amino acids. CDR3 region: CASRTSGGLNEQFF. The CDR3 nucleotides are TGTGCCAGTAGAACTAGCGGGGGTCTCAATGAGCAGTTCTTC.

The chain recombines TRBV27 with TRBJ1-1; 7 bases line up with TRBD1. The CDR3 has 12 residues. After removal of 8 bases from V and 1 base from J, the junction contained 1 base not matched to a gene. Germline values: CDR1 MNHEY, CDR2 SMNVEV (reference sequence). This CDR3 is CASYRGNTEAFF. CDR3 DNA sequence: TGTGCCAGCTACAGGGGGAACACTGAAGCTTTCTTT.

V gene TRBV11-3 combines with J gene TRBJ2-1; D is unresolved. Germline V CDR1 and CDR2: SGHNT, YENEEA. The V gene lost 5 bases and the J gene lost 10 bases, with 15 bases spanning the gap. The CDR3 has 13 residues. The DNA of the CDR3 is TGTGCCAGCAGCCCACTCCCGAACTACGAGCAGTTCTTC. Its translation: CASSPLPNYEQFF.

CDR3 DNA sequence: TGCGCCAGCACCTTAGCGGGAGAGGCCTACAATGAGCAGTTCTTC. It codes for CASTLAGEAYNEQFF. The V and J genes are TRBV10-2 and TRBJ2-1, with 9 bases fitting TRBD2. Unmatched junction bases numbered 6, after V lost 7 bases and J lost 2 bases. CDR1 and CDR2 (germline): WSHSY, SAAADI. CDR3 size: 15 residues.

The rearrangement links TRBV3-1 (or the pseudogene TRBV3-2) to TRBJ1-3; 8 nucleotides match TRBD1. CDR3 length: 16 amino acids. Germline trimming cut 1 base from V and 4 bases from J; bases unmatched to any gene: 6. Per the germline V gene, CDR1 is LGHDT and CDR2 is YNNKEL (reference sequence). CDR3 region: CASSQATGGAGNTIYF. The DNA for the CDR3 is TGTGCCAGCAGCCAAGCCACAGGGGGTGCCGGAAACACCATATATTTT.

The gene calls are TRBV5-5 and TRBJ1-5; the D is unclear. V shed 4 bases and J shed 3 bases, with 11 bases lying between them. The CDR3 spans 14 residues. In germline, CDR1 is SGHKS, CDR2 YYEKEE (reference sequence). CDR3 sequence reads: CASSPQEHNQPQHF. The CDR3 DNA follows: TGTGCCAGCAGCCCCCAAGAGCACAATCAGCCCCAGCATTTT.

The chain couples TRBV4-1 to TRBJ1-5, with D uncertain. Germline V gene sequence: CDR1 MGHRA, CDR2 YSYEKL. V lost 0 bases and J lost 2, with 5 bases in between. This CDR3 comprises 14 residues. DNA for the CDR3: TGCGCCAGCAGCCAAGAACCGGGCAATCAGCCCCAGCATTTT. Translating gives CASSQEPGNQPQHF.

V is TRBV24-1 and J is TRBJ1-2; D possibly corresponds to TRBD1 (5 bases). This CDR3 spans 13 amino acids. Germline CDR1 KGHDR, CDR2 SFDVKD. The V end was cut by 3 bases, the J end by 6 bases, with 10 bases between. The CDR3 protein is CATSDNDRNGYTF. The CDR3 DNA sequence: TGTGCCACCAGTGATAACGACAGAAATGGCTACACCTTC.

The chain is built from TRBV3-1 (or the pseudogene TRBV3-2) and TRBJ1-1; D is undetermined. Trimming took 4 bases from V and 10 from J, leaving 16 bases between them. This CDR3 region has 13 residues. Germline values: CDR1 LGHDT, CDR2 YNNKEL (reference sequence). The CDR3 spells CASSPTGRVGAFF. As DNA, the CDR3 is TGTGCCAGCAGCCCTACGGGGAGGGTGGGAGCTTTCTTT.

The rearrangement links TRBV24-1 to TRBJ2-1; D is possibly TRBD2 (6 bases). V was shortened by 1 base and J by 4 bases, with 16 bases between the two germline ends. This CDR3 has 17 residues. The germline V gene has CDR1 KGHDR and CDR2 SFDVKD. CDR3 region: CATSDFIGDGGYNEQFF. CDR3 nucleotide sequence: TGTGCCACCAGTGATTTCATAGGGGATGGAGGGTACAATGAGCAGTTCTTC.

This rearrangement joins TRBV20-1 to TRBJ1-2; D unresolved. Germline V lookup: CDR1 DFQATT, CDR2 SNEGSKA (reference sequence). Trimming took 6 bases from V and 5 from J, leaving 10 bases between them. The CDR3 totals 11 residues. The CDR3 region has the DNA TGCAGTGCAGATACCCTATATGGCTACACCTTC. Translating it yields CSADTLYGYTF.

This chain connects TRBV7-3 to TRBJ2-7; 8 nucleotides match TRBD2. The CDR3 covers 13 residues. V shed 5 bases, J shed 10 bases, and the junction held 10 bases outside the gene matches. CDR1 and CDR2 (germline): SGHTA, FQGTGA. The chain's CDR3 is CASSPSSGGTQYF. CDR3 nucleotide sequence: TGTGCCAGCAGCCCCTCCTCGGGGGGGACACAGTACTTC. The full variable domain, its missing parts supplied by reference TRBV7-3 and TRBJ2-7, is GAGVSQTPSNKVTEKGKYVELRCDPISGHTALYWYRQSLGQGPEFLIYFQGTGAADDSGLPNDRFFAVRPEGSVSTLKIQRTERGDSAVYLCASSPSSGGTQYFGPGTRLTVT.

The chain combines TRBV4-1 with TRBJ2-7; D may be TRBD2 (5 bases). In germline, CDR1 is MGHRA, CDR2 YSYEKL. The CDR3 is 15 residues long. Trimming shortened V by 3 bases and J by 3 bases, and 15 bases separated the two germline ends. CDR3: CASSQLWLLDYEQYF. The CDR3 coding sequence is TGCGCCAGCAGCCAGTTGTGGCTACTAGACTACGAGCAGTACTTC.

The chain employs TRBV20-1 and TRBJ2-3; no definite D call. The CDR3 consists of 11 residues. Germline CDR1 is DFQATT and CDR2 is SNEGSKA (reference sequence). Between the trimmed V and J ends, which lost 8 bases and 4 bases, there was a span of 10 bases. CDR3 residues: CSFPSPDTQYF. The CDR3 DNA sequence: TGCAGTTTTCCTTCCCCAGATACGCAGTATTTT.

V and J are TRBV30 and TRBJ2-1, with a possible D match to TRBD2 (7 bases). Trimming cost V 5 bases and J 9 bases, with 17 bases left between them. The germline gives CDR1 GTSNPN, CDR2 SVGIG (reference sequence). The length of the CDR3 is 13 residues. CDR3 coding DNA: TGTGCCTGGGCCTCCTTAGGGGGGGGTGAGCAGTTCTTC. It encodes CAWASLGGGEQFF.

The chain recombines TRBV10-3 with TRBJ2-7, with 9 bases lining up with TRBD2. The germline CDR1 and CDR2 sequences are ENHRY and SYGVKD. The trim removed 2 bases at V and 3 bases at J, leaving 2 bases unmatched. The CDR3 is made up of 14 amino acids. Here the CDR3 DNA reads TGTGCCATCAGTGAGCTTAGCGGGAGCTACGAGCAGTACTTC. This codes for CAISELSGSYEQYF.

The chain recombines TRBV7-8 with TRBJ1-2, with D unresolved. Germline V lookup: CDR1 SGHVS, CDR2 FQNEAQ. V lost 2 bases to trimming and J lost 3 bases, with 10 bases between them. This CDR3 comprises 14 residues. The CDR3 DNA follows: TGTGCCAGCAGCTTACCCGACAAAGACTATGGCTACACCTTC. Translating it yields CASSLPDKDYGYTF.

The DNA for the CDR3 is TGTGCCAGCAGTTTATCGATCTCAGGGAATCAGCCCCAGCATTTT. It is translated as CASSLSISGNQPQHF. The chain joins TRBV27 to TRBJ1-5; a weak D match, TRBD1 (5 bases). Deletions cut 0 bases from V and 4 bases from J, with 10 bases between. In germline, CDR1 is MNHEY, CDR2 SMNVEV (reference sequence). The CDR3 runs 15 residues.

The rearrangement links TRBV29-1 to TRBJ2-7; 7 nucleotides match TRBD1. The germline CDR1 and CDR2 sequences are SQVTM and ANQGSEA. Trimming cost V 7 bases and J 3 bases; bases outside gene matches: 9. CDR3 length equals 13 residues. In DNA, the CDR3 is TGCAGCGCCAAGACAGGGCCCCACTACGAGCAGTACTTC. This codes for CSAKTGPHYEQYF.

For the CDR3, the DNA is TGTGCCAGCAGCCAAGTCAGGTCACCCCTCCACTTT. It yields the protein CASSQVRSPLHF. The chain couples TRBV3-1 (or the pseudogene TRBV3-2) to TRBJ1-6; D is undetermined. Germline assignment: CDR1 LGHDT and CDR2 YNNKEL (reference sequence). The CDR3 length is 12 residues. V lost 1 base and J 10 bases, leaving 5 bases between the germline ends.